This TCR beta chain was documented in a study of Graves' ophthalmopathy and Graves' hyperthyroidism. Many counts were recorded for this clonotype. For repertoire sequencing, the TCR beta CDR3 regions were amplified from RNA transcripts. The workflow started with a first-round RT-PCR run with HTBI primers and then moved on to a second-round multiplex PCR. TCRdb redid the calling of the multiplex PCR reads with MiXCR, one entry per CDR3 protein. The data hold approximately 410,000 distinct CDR3 sequences, with roughly 15% observed a single time. V dropped 5 bases and J dropped 6; count of bases not matched to a gene: 3. Germline V gene lookup returns CDR1 LNHNV and CDR2 YYDKDF (reference sequence). This CDR3 is 13 amino acids long. Certain patients were not enrolled. These were patients with other autoimmune diseases, uncontrolled infections, pregnancy or lactation. The authors diagnosed from clinical symptoms, serum thyroxine, TRAb, thyroid ultrasound and orbital computed tomography.

The chain carries TRBV15 and TRBJ1-2; 10 nucleotides line up with TRBD1. The specimen was peripheral blood. This clonotype was obtained from a woman aged 18 to 35 with stable Graves' hyperthyroidism. CDR3 residues: CATSPDRGNGYTF. The CDR3 coding sequence is TGTGCCACCAGCCCGGACAGGGGGAATGGCTACACCTTC.